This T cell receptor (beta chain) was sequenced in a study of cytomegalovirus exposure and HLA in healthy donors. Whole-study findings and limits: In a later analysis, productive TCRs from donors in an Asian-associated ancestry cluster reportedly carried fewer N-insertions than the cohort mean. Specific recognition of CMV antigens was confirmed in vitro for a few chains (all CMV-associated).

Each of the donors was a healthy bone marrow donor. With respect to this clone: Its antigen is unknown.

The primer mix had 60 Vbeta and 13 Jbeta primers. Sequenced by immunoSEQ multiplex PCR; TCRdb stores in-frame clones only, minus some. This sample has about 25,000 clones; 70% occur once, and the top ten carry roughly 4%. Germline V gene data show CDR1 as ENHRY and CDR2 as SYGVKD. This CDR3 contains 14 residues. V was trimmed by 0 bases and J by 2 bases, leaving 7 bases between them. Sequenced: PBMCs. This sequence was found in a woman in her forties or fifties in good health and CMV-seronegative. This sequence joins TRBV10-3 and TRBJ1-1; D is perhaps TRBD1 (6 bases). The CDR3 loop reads CAISESTGNTEAFF. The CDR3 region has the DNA TGTGCCATCAGTGAGTCGACAGGCAACACTGAAGCTTTCTTT.